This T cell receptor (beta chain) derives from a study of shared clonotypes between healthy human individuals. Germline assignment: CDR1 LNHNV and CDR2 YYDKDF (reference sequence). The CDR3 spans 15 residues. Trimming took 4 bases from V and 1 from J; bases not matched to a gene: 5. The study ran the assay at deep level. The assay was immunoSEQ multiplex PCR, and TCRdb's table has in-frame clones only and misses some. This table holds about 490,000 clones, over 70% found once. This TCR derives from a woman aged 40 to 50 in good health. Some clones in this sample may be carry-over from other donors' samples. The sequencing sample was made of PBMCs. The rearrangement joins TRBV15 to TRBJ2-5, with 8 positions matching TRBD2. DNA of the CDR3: TGTGCCACCAGCAAAAGCGGGAGTTTCCAAGAGACCCAGTACTTC. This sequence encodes CATSKSGSFQETQYF.